Described below is a single T cell receptor (beta chain) sequence and its context. As yet, its antigen is unknown. PCR was performed using 60 Vbeta and 13 Jbeta primers. Libraries were prepared by immunoSEQ multiplex PCR; TCRdb keeps only in-frame clonotypes and omits some of them. Here the sample spans tens of thousands of clones, over 60% being singletons. The sample belongs to a study of cytomegalovirus exposure and HLA in healthy donors. Study-wide points: For most TCR beta V segments, an earlier analysis put the productive rate at about 87% or about 30% of the time. Further analysis, carried out later, found HLA-associated TCR beta chains more clonally expanded than equally common other chains. According to reports, the classifier identified cytomegalovirus status with high specificity and sensitivity.

Germline CDR1 reads MDHEN; CDR2 reads SYDVKM. The V end was cut by 7 bases, the J end by 10 bases, with 23 bases between. The CDR3 runs 15 residues. Input material: PBMCs. The source is a woman aged 30 to 39 in good health and CMV-seronegative. This rearrangement joins TRBV28 to TRBJ2-4, with a tentative D call TRBD2 (7 bases). CDR3 residues: CASTPFGGGAEIQYF. CDR3 bases: TGTGCCAGCACCCCCTTTGGAGGGGGGGCCGAAATTCAGTACTTC.